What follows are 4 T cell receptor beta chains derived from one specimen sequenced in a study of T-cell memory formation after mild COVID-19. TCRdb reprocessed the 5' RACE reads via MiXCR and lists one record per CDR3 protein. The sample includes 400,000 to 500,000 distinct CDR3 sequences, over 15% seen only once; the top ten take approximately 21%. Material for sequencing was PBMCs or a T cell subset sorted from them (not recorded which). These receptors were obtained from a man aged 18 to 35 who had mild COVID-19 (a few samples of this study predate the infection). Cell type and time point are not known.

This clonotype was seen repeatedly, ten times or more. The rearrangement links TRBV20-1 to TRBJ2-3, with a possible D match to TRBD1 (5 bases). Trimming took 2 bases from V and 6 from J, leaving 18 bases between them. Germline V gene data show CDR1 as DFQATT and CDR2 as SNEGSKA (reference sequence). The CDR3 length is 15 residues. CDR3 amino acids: CSARITGHVSDTQYF. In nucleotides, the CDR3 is TGCAGTGCTAGAATAACCGGACACGTAAGCGATACGCAGTATTTT.

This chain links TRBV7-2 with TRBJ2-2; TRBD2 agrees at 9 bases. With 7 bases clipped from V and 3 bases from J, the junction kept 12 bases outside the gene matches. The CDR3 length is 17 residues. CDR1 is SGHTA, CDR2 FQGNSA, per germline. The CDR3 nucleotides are TGTGCCAGCATCTTTACCAGGGCTAGCGGGGACACCGGGGAGCTGTTTTTT. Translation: CASIFTRASGDTGELFF.

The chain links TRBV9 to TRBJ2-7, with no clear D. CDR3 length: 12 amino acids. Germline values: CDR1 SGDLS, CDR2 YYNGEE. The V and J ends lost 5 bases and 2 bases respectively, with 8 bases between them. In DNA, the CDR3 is TGTGCCAGCAGACCCCCCGCCTACGAGCAGTACGTC. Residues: CASRPPAYEQYV.

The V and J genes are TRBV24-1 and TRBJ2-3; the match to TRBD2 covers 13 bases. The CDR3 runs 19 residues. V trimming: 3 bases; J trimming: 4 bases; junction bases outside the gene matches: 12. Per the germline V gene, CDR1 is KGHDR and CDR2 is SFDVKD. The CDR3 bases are TGTGCCACCAGTGATGCGGAACTAGCGGGGGGGCCATCCGCAGATACGCAGTATTTT. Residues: CATSDAELAGGPSADTQYF.